These T cell receptor beta chains were read from a single sample in a study of graft-versus-host responses after intestinal transplantation. The protocol was immunoSEQ multiplex PCR, while the TCRdb copy is restricted to in-frame clones and leaves out a portion. The sample shows about 36,000 clones, approximately 95% of them seen only once. Antigens of these TCRs are unknown. The source material was unstimulated CD4+ T cells sorted from spleen or lymph node cells, sampled before transplant. The receptors stem from a human donor who was the organ donor for an intestinal transplant. Both conserved end residues are part of each CDR3. The D gene is left open where the match is weak. Only some rows state a clone size, as once, few, many or a class for expanded clones.

>-|TRBJ1-1|14|-|TRBV5-4
CASSRRDTNTEAFF
TGTGCCAGCAGCCGCCGGGATACAAACACTGAAGCTTTCTTT
>TRBD1|TRBJ1-6|19|-|TRBV4-2
CASSQDRASRVPFNSPLHF
TGTGCCAGCAGCCAGGACAGGGCGAGTCGGGTTCCCTTTAATTCACCCCTCCACTTT
>-|TRBJ2-1|12|-|TRBV7-9
CASSLGGLEQFF
TGTGCCAGCAGCTTAGGGGGACTCGAGCAGTTCTTC
>-|TRBJ1-1|14|once|TRBV16
CASSQQTGNTEAFF
TGTGCCAGCAGCCAACAGACAGGGAACACTGAAGCTTTCTTT
>-|TRBJ1-1|16|-|TRBV28
CASREQGRSWNTEAFF
TGTGCCAGCAGGGAACAGGGACGATCCTGGAACACTGAAGCTTTCTTT
>TRBD2|TRBJ2-3|15|-|TRBV7-9
CASRGLAGSTDTQYF
TGTGCCAGCAGGGGACTAGCGGGGAGCACAGATACGCAGTATTTT
>-|TRBJ1-2|15|-|TRBV5-1
CASSLEIPHRHGYTF
TGCGCCAGCAGCTTGGAAATTCCCCACCGGCATGGCTACACCTTC
>TRBD2|TRBJ2-3|16|-|TRBV28
CATVGLAGKGTDTQYF
TGTGCCACCGTGGGACTAGCGGGGAAAGGCACAGATACGCAGTATTTT
>-|TRBJ2-1|11|-|TRBV6-1
CASDRTGEQFF
TGTGCCAGTGACAGGACGGGTGAGCAGTTCTTC
>TRBD1|TRBJ2-1|16|-|TRBV7-6
CASSLGSLDRGNEQFF
TGTGCCAGCAGCCTCGGGTCTTTGGACAGGGGCAATGAGCAGTTCTTC
>TRBD2|TRBJ2-1|15|-|TRBV29-1
CSVELAASSYNEQFF
TGCAGCGTTGAGCTAGCGGCGAGCTCCTACAATGAGCAGTTCTTC
>-|TRBJ1-2|15|-|TRBV6-1
CASSEAQTKGVGYTF
TGTGCCAGCAGTGAAGCGCAGACCAAAGGGGTAGGCTACACCTTC
>-|TRBJ2-3|12|-|TRBV7-2
CASSLVPDTQYF
TGTGCCAGCAGCTTAGTACCGGATACGCAGTATTTT
>TRBD2|TRBJ2-7|13|-|TRBV9
CASSNPTGGEQYF
TGTGCCAGCAGCAACCCTACGGGGGGTGAGCAGTACTTC
>-|TRBJ2-6|15|-|TRBV5-1
CASRQTGTGANVLTF
TGCGCCAGCAGACAAACAGGGACTGGGGCCAACGTCCTGACTTTC
>-|TRBJ2-3|16|-|TRBV21-1
CASTKDRGQITDTQYF
TGTGCCAGCACCAAGGACAGGGGCCAAATCACAGATACGCAGTATTTT
>-|TRBJ1-2|13|-|TRBV6-1
CASTSDGNYGYTF
TGTGCCAGCACTTCAGACGGTAACTATGGCTACACCTTC
>TRBD2|TRBJ2-1|16|-|TRBV4-2
CASSQVRGGANPEQFF
TGTGCCAGCAGCCAAGTCCGCGGGGGGGCAAATCCTGAGCAGTTCTTC
>TRBD1|TRBJ1-1|15|once|TRBV5-1
CASRYEQGRRAEAFF
TGCGCCAGCAGGTACGAACAGGGGAGGCGGGCTGAAGCTTTCTTT
>-|TRBJ1-1|14|-|TRBV5-4
CASSSLTANTEAFF
TGTGCCAGCAGCTCCCTGACCGCGAACACTGAAGCTTTCTTT